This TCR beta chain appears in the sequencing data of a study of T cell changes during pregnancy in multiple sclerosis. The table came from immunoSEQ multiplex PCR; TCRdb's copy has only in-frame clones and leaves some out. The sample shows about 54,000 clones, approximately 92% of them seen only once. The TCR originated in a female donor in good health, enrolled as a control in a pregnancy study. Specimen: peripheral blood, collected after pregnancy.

The CDR3 bases are TGTGCCAGCAGTTTATTCGAGCCCGGGACAGGGGGATGGGGCACTGAAGCTTTCTTT. This encodes CASSLFEPGTGGWGTEAFF. The genes are TRBV27 and TRBJ1-1, with 11 bases fitting TRBD1. The CDR3 totals 19 residues. The V gene's germline CDR1 is MNHEY and CDR2 SMNVEV (reference sequence). Trimming took 1 base from V and 4 from J; bases not matched to a gene: 14.